The TCR beta chain described here comes from a study of blood T cell repertoires in COVID-19. Overall study context: The study drew acute and convalescent COVID-19 samples from the United States, Italy and Spain. Sources were T cells, B-cell-depleted T cells, or PBMCs; the material itself was cDNA or gDNA.

Profiled with immunoSEQ multiplex PCR; TCRdb holds only in-frame clones, not every one. The sample holds around 250,000 clones, roughly nine tenths seen once. V lost 4 bases and J lost 6; bases outside the gene matches: 9. Germline assignment: CDR1 SGDLS and CDR2 YYNGEE. The CDR3 loop spans 15 amino acids. The sequenced sample consisted of peripheral blood. The clonotype was recovered from a woman in her thirties or forties who had recovered from COVID-19. This rearrangement joins TRBV9 to TRBJ1-4; 7 bases map to TRBD1. The CDR3 sequence is CASSREGQSYEKLFF. CDR3 coding DNA: TGTGCCAGCAGCCGAGAGGGACAGTCATATGAAAAACTGTTTTTT.